This TCR beta chain was retrieved from a study of blood T cell repertoires in COVID-19. Study details: Both acute and convalescent COVID-19 samples were obtained from the United States, Italy and Spain.

Assay: immunoSEQ multiplex PCR; the TCRdb copy retains only in-frame clones and omits some. The sample lists around 6,200 clones, about 90% seen once, with less than 55% in the top ten. This clonotype was obtained from a human donor in a cohort sampled during active COVID-19. The sample taken for sequencing was peripheral blood.

The CDR3 nucleotides are TGTGCCAGCAGCGTAGGCGGGAGGGCCGAAACAGATACGCAGTATTTT. This codes for CASSVGGRAETDTQYF. This chain links TRBV9 with TRBJ2-3, with TRBD2 matching 9 bases. The CDR3 has 16 amino acids. The V and J ends lost 0 bases and 3 bases, in that order; junction bases with no gene match: 5. Germline CDR1 and CDR2: SGDLS and YYNGEE.